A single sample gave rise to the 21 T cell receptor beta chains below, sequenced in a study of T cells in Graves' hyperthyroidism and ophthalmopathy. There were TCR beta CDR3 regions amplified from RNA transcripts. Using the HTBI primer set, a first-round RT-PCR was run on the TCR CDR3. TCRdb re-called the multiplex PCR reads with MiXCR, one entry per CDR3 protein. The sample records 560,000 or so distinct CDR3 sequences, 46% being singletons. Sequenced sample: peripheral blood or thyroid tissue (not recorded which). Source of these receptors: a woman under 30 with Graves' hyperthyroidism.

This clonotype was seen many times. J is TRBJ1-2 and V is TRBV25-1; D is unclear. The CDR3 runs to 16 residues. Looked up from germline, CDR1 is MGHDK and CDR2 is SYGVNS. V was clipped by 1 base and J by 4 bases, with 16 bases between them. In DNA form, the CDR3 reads TGTGCCAGCAGTGAATTCGGGGAACCTCTTCCCTATGGCTACACCTTC. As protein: CASSEFGEPLPYGYTF.

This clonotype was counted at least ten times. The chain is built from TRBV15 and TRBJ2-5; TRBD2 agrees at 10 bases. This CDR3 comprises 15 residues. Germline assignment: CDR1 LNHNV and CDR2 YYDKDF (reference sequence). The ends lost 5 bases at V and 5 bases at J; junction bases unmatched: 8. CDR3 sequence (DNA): TGTGCCACCAGCTCATCAGCGGGAGGGTGGGAGACCCAGTACTTC. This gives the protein CATSSSAGGWETQYF.

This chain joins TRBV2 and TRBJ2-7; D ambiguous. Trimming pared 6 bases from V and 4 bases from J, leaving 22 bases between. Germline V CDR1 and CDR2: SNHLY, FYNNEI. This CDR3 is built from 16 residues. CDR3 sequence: CASSPGPQLGRYEQYF. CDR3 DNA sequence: TGTGCCAGCAGCCCCGGGCCGCAGCTGGGTCGGTACGAGCAGTACTTC.

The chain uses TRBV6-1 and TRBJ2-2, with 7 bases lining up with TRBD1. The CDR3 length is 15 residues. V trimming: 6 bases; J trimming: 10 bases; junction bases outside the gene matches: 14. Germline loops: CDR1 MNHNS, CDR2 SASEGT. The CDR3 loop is CASRTRTGAQKELFF. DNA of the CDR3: TGTGCCAGCAGAACCCGGACAGGAGCGCAAAAGGAGCTGTTTTTT.

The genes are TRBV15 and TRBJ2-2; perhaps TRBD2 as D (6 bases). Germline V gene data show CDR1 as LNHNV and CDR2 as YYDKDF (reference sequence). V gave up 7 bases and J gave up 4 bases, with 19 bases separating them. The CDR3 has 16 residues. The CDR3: CATKFGGRPATGELFF. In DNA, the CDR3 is TGTGCCACCAAGTTCGGTGGGAGGCCGGCCACCGGGGAGCTGTTTTTT.

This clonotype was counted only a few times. CDR3 region: CSAGTGLYEQYF. The CDR3 nucleotides are TGCAGTGCTGGGACAGGGCTCTACGAGCAGTACTTC. The V call is TRBV20-1, the J call TRBJ2-7, with 9 bases aligning to TRBD1. The CDR3 extends over 12 amino acids. With V trimmed by 5 bases and J by 3 bases, 2 bases remained unmatched. Germline V gene sequence: CDR1 DFQATT, CDR2 SNEGSKA (reference sequence).

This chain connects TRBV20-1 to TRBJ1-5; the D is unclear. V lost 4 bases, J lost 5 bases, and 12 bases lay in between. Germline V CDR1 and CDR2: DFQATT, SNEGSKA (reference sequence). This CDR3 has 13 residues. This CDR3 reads CSATPRPHQPQHF. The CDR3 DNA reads TGCAGTGCTACCCCGCGACCACATCAGCCCCAGCATTTT.

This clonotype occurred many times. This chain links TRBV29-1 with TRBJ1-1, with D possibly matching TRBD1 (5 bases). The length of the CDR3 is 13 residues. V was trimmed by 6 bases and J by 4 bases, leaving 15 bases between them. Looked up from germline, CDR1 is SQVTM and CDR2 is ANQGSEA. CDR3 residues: CSVPLQGFTEAFF. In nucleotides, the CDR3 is TGCAGCGTCCCGCTCCAGGGTTTCACTGAAGCTTTCTTT.

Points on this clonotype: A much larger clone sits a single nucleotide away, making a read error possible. The CDR3 nucleotides read TGTGCCACCAGTGATGGTCGTGCGGGACACAAGGATCAGCCCCAGCATTTT. Translation gives CATSDGRAGHKDQPQHF. The chain employs TRBV24-1 and TRBJ1-5; possibly TRBD1 for D (6 bases). The length of the CDR3 is 17 residues. CDR1 KGHDR and CDR2 SFDVKD come from the germline V gene. Between the trimmed V and J ends, which lost 3 bases and 5 bases, there was a span of 19 bases.

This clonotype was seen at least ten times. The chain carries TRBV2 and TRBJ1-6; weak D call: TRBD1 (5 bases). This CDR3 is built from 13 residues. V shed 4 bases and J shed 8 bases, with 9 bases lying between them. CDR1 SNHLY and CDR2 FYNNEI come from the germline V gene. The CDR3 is CASSAQADSPLHF. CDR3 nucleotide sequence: TGTGCCAGCAGTGCACAGGCGGATTCACCCCTCCACTTT.

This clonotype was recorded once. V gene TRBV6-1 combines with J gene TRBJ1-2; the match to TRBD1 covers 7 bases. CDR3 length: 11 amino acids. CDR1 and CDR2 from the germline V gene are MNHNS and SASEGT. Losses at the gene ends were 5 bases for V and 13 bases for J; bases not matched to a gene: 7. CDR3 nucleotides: TGTGCCAGCAGTAAAGGGACAGAGCGCACCTTC. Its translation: CASSKGTERTF.

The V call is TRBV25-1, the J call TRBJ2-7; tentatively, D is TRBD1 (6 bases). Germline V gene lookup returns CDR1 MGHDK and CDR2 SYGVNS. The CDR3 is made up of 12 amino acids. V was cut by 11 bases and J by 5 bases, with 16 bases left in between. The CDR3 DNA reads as TGTGCCGGTGACAGGCTTTGGGACGAGCAGTACTTC. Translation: CAGDRLWDEQYF.

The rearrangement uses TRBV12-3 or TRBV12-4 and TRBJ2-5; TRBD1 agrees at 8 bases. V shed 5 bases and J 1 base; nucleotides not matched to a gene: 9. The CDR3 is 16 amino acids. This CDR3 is CASSPGDRRLQETQYF. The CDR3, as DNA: TGTGCCAGCAGTCCGGGGGACAGGAGACTCCAAGAGACCCAGTACTTC.

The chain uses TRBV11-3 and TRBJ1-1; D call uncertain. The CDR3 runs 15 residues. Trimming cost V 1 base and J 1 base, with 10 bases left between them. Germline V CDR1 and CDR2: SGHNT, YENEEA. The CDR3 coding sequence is TGTGCCAGCAGCTTAGTAGGCAGATGGAACACTGAAGCTTTCTTT. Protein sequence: CASSLVGRWNTEAFF.

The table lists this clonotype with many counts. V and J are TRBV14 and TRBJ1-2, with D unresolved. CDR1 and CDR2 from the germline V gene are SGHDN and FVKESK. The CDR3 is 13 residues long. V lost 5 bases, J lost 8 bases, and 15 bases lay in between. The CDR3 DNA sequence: TGTGCCAGCAGCTATCGTGAGCGCTACGGCTACACCTTC. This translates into CASSYRERYGYTF.

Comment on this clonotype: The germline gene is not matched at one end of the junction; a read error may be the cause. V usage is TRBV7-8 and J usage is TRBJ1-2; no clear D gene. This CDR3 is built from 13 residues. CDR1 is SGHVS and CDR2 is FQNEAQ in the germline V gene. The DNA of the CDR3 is TGCACCAGCAGCTTAGGAGGGAGTCATGGCTACACCTTC. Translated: CTSSLGGSHGYTF.

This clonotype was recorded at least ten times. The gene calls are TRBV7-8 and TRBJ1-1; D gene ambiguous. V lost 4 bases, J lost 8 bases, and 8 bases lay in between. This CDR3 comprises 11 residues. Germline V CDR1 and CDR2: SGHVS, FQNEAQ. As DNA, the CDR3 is TGTGCCAGCAGCTCGACCAGGGAAGCTTTCTTT. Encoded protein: CASSSTREAFF.

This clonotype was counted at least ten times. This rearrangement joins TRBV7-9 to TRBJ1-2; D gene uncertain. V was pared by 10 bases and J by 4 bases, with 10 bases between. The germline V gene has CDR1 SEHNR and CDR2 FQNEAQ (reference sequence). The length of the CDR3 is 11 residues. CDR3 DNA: TGTGCCACCCCTTCGGGCTATGGCTACACCTTC. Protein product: CATPSGYGYTF.

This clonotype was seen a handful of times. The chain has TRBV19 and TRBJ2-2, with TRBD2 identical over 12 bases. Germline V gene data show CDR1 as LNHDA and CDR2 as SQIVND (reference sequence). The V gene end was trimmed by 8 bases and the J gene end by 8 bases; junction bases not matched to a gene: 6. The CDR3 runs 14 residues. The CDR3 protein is CASGRTSGKGELFF. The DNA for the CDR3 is TGTGCCAGTGGGAGGACTAGCGGGAAAGGGGAGCTGTTTTTT.

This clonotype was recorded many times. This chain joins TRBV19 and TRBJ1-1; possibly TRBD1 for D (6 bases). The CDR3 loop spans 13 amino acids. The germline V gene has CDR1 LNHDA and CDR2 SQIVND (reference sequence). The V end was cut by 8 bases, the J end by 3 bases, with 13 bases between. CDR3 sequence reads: CASGKAGDTEAFF. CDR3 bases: TGTGCCAGTGGAAAAGCAGGGGACACTGAAGCTTTCTTT.

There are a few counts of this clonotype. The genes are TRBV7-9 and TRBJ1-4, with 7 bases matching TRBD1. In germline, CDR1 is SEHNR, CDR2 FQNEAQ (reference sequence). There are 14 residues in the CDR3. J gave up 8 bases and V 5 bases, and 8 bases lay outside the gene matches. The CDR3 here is CASSQSRGREKLFF. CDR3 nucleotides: TGTGCCAGCAGCCAATCCAGGGGGAGGGAAAAACTGTTTTTT.